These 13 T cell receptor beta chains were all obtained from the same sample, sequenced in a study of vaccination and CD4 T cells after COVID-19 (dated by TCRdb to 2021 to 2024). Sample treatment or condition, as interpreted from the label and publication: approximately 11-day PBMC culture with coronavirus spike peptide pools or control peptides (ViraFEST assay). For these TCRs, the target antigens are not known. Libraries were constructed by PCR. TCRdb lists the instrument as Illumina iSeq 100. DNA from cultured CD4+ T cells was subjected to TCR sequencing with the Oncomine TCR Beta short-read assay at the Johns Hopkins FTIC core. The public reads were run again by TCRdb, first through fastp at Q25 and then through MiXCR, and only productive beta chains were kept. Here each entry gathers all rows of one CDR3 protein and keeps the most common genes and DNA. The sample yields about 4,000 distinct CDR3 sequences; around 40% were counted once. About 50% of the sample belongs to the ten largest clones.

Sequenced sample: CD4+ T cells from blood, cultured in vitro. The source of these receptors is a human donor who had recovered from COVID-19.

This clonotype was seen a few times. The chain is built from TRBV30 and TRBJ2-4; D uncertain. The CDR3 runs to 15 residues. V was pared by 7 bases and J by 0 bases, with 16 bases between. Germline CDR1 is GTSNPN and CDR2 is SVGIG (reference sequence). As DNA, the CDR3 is TGTGCCTTACTTCAGATACCTGAAGCCAAAAACATTCAGTACTTC. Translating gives CALLQIPEAKNIQYF.

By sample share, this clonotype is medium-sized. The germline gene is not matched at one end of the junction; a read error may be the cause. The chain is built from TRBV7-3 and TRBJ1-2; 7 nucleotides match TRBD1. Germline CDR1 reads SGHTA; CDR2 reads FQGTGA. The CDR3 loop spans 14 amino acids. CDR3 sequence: CASSLSPATGQPYF. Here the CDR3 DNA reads TGTGCCAGCAGCTTATCCCCAGCGACAGGGCAACCCTACTTC.

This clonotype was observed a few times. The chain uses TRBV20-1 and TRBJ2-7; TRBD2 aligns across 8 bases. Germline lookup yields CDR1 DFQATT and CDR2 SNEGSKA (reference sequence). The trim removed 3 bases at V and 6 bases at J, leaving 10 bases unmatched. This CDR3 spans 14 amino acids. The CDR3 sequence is CSARDREGPLEQYF. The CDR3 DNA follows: TGCAGTGCTAGGGACCGGGAGGGTCCCCTCGAGCAGTACTTC.

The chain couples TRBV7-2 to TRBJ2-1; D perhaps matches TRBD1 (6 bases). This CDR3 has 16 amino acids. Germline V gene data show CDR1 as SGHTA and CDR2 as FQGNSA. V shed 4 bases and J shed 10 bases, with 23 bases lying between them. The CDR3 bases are TGTGCCAGCAGCTCTCCCCTGTCGGATAATAGGGGGGAGCAGTTCTTC. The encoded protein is CASSSPLSDNRGEQFF.

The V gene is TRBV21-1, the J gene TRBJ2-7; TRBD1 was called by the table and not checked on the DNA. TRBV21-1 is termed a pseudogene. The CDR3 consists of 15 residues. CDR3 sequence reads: CASSKEGTPSYEQYF. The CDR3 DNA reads TGTGCCAGCAGCAAAGAAGGGACCCCCTCCTACGAGCAGTACTTC.

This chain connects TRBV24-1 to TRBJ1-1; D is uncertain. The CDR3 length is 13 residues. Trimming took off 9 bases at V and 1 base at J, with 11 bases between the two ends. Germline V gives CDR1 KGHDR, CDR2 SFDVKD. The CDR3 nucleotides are TGTGCCACCTCACATCAGGCGAACACTGAAGCTTTCTTT. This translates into CATSHQANTEAFF.

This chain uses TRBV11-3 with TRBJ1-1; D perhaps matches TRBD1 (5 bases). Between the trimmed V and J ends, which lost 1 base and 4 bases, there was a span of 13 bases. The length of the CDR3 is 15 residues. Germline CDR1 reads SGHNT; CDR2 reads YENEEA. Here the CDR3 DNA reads TGTGCCAGCAGCTTAGGAGGTAGGGGACGCACTGAAGCTTTCTTT. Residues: CASSLGGRGRTEAFF.

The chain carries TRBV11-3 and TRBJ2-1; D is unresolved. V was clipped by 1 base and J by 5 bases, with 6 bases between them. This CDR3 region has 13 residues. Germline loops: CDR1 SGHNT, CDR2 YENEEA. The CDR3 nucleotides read TGTGCCAGCAGCTTAGGTCCGAACAATGAGCAGTTCTTC. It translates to CASSLGPNNEQFF. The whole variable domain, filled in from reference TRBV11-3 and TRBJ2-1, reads EAGVVQSPRYKIIEKKQPVAFWCNPISGHNTLYWYLQNLGQGPELLIRYENEEAVDDSQLPKDRFSAERLKGVDSTLKIQPAELGDSAVYLCASSLGPNNEQFFGPGTRLTVL.

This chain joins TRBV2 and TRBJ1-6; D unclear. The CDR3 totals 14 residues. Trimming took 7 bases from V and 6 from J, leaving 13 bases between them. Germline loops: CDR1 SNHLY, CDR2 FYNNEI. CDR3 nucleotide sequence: TGTGCCAGCATCGAAGGGTTCCCTAATTCACCCCTCCACTTT. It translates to CASIEGFPNSPLHF.

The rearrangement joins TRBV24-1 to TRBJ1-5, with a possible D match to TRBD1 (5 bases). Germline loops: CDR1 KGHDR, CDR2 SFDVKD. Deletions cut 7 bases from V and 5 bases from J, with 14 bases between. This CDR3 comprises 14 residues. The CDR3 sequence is CATSHGWGDQPQHF. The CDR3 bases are TGTGCCACCAGCCATGGGTGGGGGGATCAGCCCCAGCATTTT.

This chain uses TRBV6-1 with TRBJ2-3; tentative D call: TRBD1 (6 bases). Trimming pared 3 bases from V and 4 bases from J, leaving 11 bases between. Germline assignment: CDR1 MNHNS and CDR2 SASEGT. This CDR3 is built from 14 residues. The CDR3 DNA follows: TGTGCCAGCAGTGACAGGGGTAGTGCAGATACGCAGTATTTT. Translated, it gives CASSDRGSADTQYF.

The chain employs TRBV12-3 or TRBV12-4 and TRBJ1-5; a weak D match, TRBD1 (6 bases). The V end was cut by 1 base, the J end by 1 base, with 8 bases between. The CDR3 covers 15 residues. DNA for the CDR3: TGTGCCAGCAGTTTAGACAGGGTGAGCAATCAGCCCCAGCATTTT. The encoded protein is CASSLDRVSNQPQHF.

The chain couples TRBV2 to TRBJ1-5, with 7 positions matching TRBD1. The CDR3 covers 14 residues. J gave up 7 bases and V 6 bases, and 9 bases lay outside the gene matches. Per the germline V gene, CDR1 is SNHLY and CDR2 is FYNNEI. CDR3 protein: CASRSGQFWQPQHF. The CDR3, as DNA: TGTGCCAGCAGGTCGGGACAGTTCTGGCAGCCCCAGCATTTT. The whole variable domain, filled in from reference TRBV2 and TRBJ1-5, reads EPEVTQTPSHQVTQMGQEVILRCVPISNHLYFYWYRQILGQKVEFLVSFYNNEISEKSEIFDDQFSVERPDGSNFTLKIRSTKLEDSAMYFCASRSGQFWQPQHFGDGTRLSIL.